This T cell receptor (beta chain) is drawn from a study of post-analysis software for immune sequencing data. Study information: Disease courses included relapsing-remitting, secondary progressive and progressive-relapsing multiple sclerosis. Study-wide findings and caveats: Multiple sclerosis patients showed significantly lower normalized Chao1 diversity than controls did. When the samples were clustered directly with F measure, those that had been prepared in the same batch showed strong co-clustering.

Presence of unique molecular identifiers characterized the TCR beta cDNA libraries. T cells numbering 1 to 10 million yielded about 500,000 cDNA molecules. One entry per CDR3 protein, called by TCRdb with MiXCR from the PCR reads. The sample holds hundreds of thousands of distinct CDR3 sequences, over 45% seen once. This clonotype showed up just a few times. Its cognate antigen is unknown. The receptor was isolated from a girl aged 2 to 10 with multiple sclerosis. Source material: blood.

CDR3 protein: CSVAPGQGNIQYF. The CDR3 nucleotides are TGCAGCGTCGCACCGGGACAGGGAAACATTCAGTACTTC. This sequence joins TRBV29-1 and TRBJ2-4; 9 nucleotides agree with TRBD1. Germline-derived CDR1 and CDR2 are SQVTM and ANQGSEA. V lost 6 bases and J lost 6; bases outside the gene matches: 6. This CDR3 comprises 13 residues.